This T cell receptor (beta chain) comes out of a study of T cell changes during pregnancy in multiple sclerosis. The assay was immunoSEQ multiplex PCR, and TCRdb's table has in-frame clones only and misses some. Here the sample spans 66,000 or so clones, roughly nine tenths being singletons. V lost 3 bases and J 0 bases, leaving 9 bases between the germline ends. The CDR3 sequence is 15 residues long. Germline-derived CDR1 and CDR2 are KGHSH and LQKENI. The receptor was isolated from a female donor with multiple sclerosis, enrolled in a pregnancy study. This specimen was CD8+ T cells from peripheral blood mononuclear cells, taken before pregnancy. The chain carries TRBV18 and TRBJ1-3; D gene unclear. The CDR3 reads CASSPDYSSGNTIYF. The CDR3 DNA reads as TGTGCCAGCTCACCCGATTATAGCTCTGGAAACACCATATATTTT.